This T cell receptor (beta chain) was obtained from a study of CXCR3-negative and CXCR3-positive naive CD8 T cells. Study-level results: A higher hydrophobicity marked the TRB CDR3s of CXCR3-positive naive cells versus CXCR3-negative naive cells.

To note about this clonotype: Its matching antigen is unknown.

Libraries were UMI-labeled 5' RACE TRB cDNA. TCRdb reprocessed the 5' RACE reads and reports one entry per CDR3 protein, with no DNA. The sample table includes approximately 120,000 distinct CDR3 sequences. The sequence was collected from a human donor in good health. Some clones in this sample may be carry-over from other donors' samples. Sequenced: naive CXCR3+ CD8+ T cells from blood. Subset indicated: CD45RO-CCR7+CD27+CD95- naive CD8+ T cells expressing CXCR3 (TNR3+).

CDR3 sequence reads: CASSFWGLAGDTQYF. The chain combines TRBV27 with TRBJ2-3; the TRBD2 assignment by TCRdb is unverifiable without DNA. The CDR3 totals 15 residues. Germline-derived CDR1 and CDR2 are MNHEY and SMNVEV (reference sequence).